One sample yielded the 27 T cell receptor beta chains listed below, sequenced in a study of blood T cell repertoires in COVID-19. This table comes from immunoSEQ multiplex PCR, and its TCRdb copy is limited to in-frame clones, with some not included. There are 220,000 or so clones in the sample; 90% occur only once, and roughly 15% lies in the top ten. Sample: PBMCs or T cells enriched from blood (not recorded which). The receptors shown here come from a man between 25 and 39 years old who had been exposed to COVID-19.

The chain carries TRBV11-2 and TRBJ2-7; D is unresolved. Trimming removed 5 bases from V and 6 bases from J, with 23 bases in between. The CDR3 runs 16 residues. Germline V gene data show CDR1 as SGHAT and CDR2 as FQNNGV. The CDR3 region is CASSPPGSLALVEQYF. The CDR3 region has the DNA TGTGCCAGCAGCCCCCCGGGTTCCCTTGCCCTTGTCGAGCAGTACTTC.

The chain employs TRBV7-2 and TRBJ2-2, with a weak D call TRBD1 (5 bases). The CDR3 covers 15 residues. V lost 2 bases and J 4 bases, leaving 11 bases between the germline ends. Germline CDR1 is SGHTA and CDR2 is FQGNSA. The CDR3: CASSLIRGTTGELFF. As DNA, the CDR3 is TGTGCCAGCAGCTTAATTAGGGGAACCACCGGGGAGCTGTTTTTT.

The chain is built from TRBV7-7 and TRBJ2-3; no reliable D call. Looked up from germline, CDR1 is SSHAT and CDR2 is FNYEAQ (reference sequence). The CDR3 extends over 15 amino acids. The germline V and J ends were trimmed by 0 bases and 6 bases, with 13 bases remaining between them. The CDR3, as DNA: TGTGCCAGCAGCTTAGCGGGCCCGCCTCTGGATACGCAGTATTTT. This codes for CASSLAGPPLDTQYF.

This chain links TRBV5-6 with TRBJ2-7, with D possibly matching TRBD1 (6 bases). The CDR3 contains 12 residues. Germline loops: CDR1 SGHDT, CDR2 YYEEEE. V dropped 7 bases and J dropped 3 bases, with 11 bases sitting between them. The CDR3 bases are TGTGCCAGCGCGACAGGTCGCTACGAGCAGTACTTC. Translated: CASATGRYEQYF.

The chain couples TRBV5-1 to TRBJ2-3, with TRBD2 identical over 7 bases. Trimming at V came to 4 bases and at J to 1 base, leaving 6 bases not matched to a gene. The CDR3 sequence is 15 residues long. CDR1 and CDR2 (germline): SGHRS, YFSETQ. The CDR3 DNA reads as TGCGCCAGCAGCCAGCGGGGTGGGGGCACAGATACGCAGTATTTT. Residues: CASSQRGGGTDTQYF.

The rearrangement uses TRBV7-2 and TRBJ2-7; TRBD2 aligns across 12 bases. Germline V gives CDR1 SGHTA, CDR2 FQGNSA. The CDR3 is 15 residues long. V lost 4 bases, J lost 6 bases, and 7 bases stayed unmatched. The CDR3 nucleotides are TGTGCCAGCAGCTCTACCCTAGCGGGGGGGAGCGAGCAGTACTTC. Amino acids: CASSSTLAGGSEQYF.

The chain carries TRBV27 and TRBJ1-6; D gene uncertain. V shed 6 bases and J shed 5 bases, with 17 bases lying between them. The CDR3 totals 16 residues. Per the germline V gene, CDR1 is MNHEY and CDR2 is SMNVEV (reference sequence). The CDR3 spells CASSALLQSNNSPLHF. CDR3 DNA: TGTGCCAGCAGCGCACTGTTACAGTCTAATAATTCACCCCTCCACTTT.

V usage is TRBV7-2 and J usage is TRBJ2-7, with no clear D. Trimming pared 0 bases from V and 1 base from J, leaving 4 bases between. This CDR3 spans 13 amino acids. Germline V gene data show CDR1 as SGHTA and CDR2 as FQGNSA. CDR3 amino acids: CASSLARSYEQYF. In DNA, the CDR3 is TGTGCCAGCAGCTTAGCCCGGTCCTACGAGCAGTACTTC.

Here the CDR3 DNA reads TGTGCCAGCAGTTATGGTATATTGGCAACCACAGATACGCAGTATTTT. Its translation is CASSYGILATTDTQYF. The chain combines TRBV6-2 or TRBV6-3 with TRBJ2-3; D remains unclear. CDR1 is MNHEY and CDR2 is SVGEGT in the germline V gene. This CDR3 contains 16 residues. The V end was cut by 3 bases, the J end by 2 bases, with 15 bases between.

The chain carries TRBV4-1 and TRBJ2-3; 7 positions match TRBD2. Losses at the gene ends were 3 bases for V and 1 base for J; bases not matched to a gene: 4. Germline values: CDR1 MGHRA, CDR2 YSYEKL. This CDR3 has 15 amino acids. The CDR3, as DNA: TGCGCCAGCAGCCAGGGGGGGGTACGCACAGATACGCAGTATTTT. Its translation is CASSQGGVRTDTQYF.

The chain combines TRBV27 with TRBJ1-1; a weak D match, TRBD1 (5 bases). The germline V gene encodes CDR1 MNHEY and CDR2 SMNVEV (reference sequence). V shed 5 bases and J shed 9 bases, with 19 bases lying between them. This CDR3 is built from 14 residues. CDR3 bases: TGTGCCAGCAGTCCTCTGACTCAGGGAAATAAAGCTTTCTTT. Amino acids: CASSPLTQGNKAFF.

J is TRBJ2-3 and V is TRBV29-1; TRBD1 matches at 8 bases. V lost 3 bases and J lost 8; bases outside the gene matches: 16. Germline V gives CDR1 SQVTM, CDR2 ANQGSEA. The CDR3 sequence is 16 residues long. The CDR3 DNA is TGCAGCGTTGAGGAAGTACAGGGGGTCTTAAAGGGTACGCAGTATTTT. Encoded protein: CSVEEVQGVLKGTQYF.

The rearrangement uses TRBV6-5 and TRBJ2-5; D gene ambiguous. The CDR3 consists of 14 residues. Trimming left V 7 bases short and J 5 bases short, with 17 bases between. Per the germline V gene, CDR1 is MNHEY and CDR2 is SVGAGI. Written as DNA, the CDR3 is TGTGCCAGCACCGCCCCCTCTGGCTTGGAGACCCAGTACTTC. Translated, it gives CASTAPSGLETQYF.

The gene calls are TRBV30 and TRBJ1-6; the D gene is possibly TRBD1 (5 bases). Between the trimmed V and J ends, which lost 7 bases and 3 bases, there was a span of 10 bases. Looked up from germline, CDR1 is GTSNPN and CDR2 is SVGIG (reference sequence). The CDR3 is made up of 13 amino acids. CDR3 sequence reads: CASTELYNSPLHF. CDR3 bases: TGTGCCTCGACAGAACTCTATAATTCACCCCTCCACTTT.

This clone turned up a few times. CDR3 residues: CASSPSVGGLQETQYF. The CDR3 DNA is TGTGCCAGCAGCCCCAGTGTGGGGGGACTCCAAGAGACCCAGTACTTC. This rearrangement joins TRBV3-1 (or the pseudogene TRBV3-2) to TRBJ2-5, with D possibly matching TRBD2 (6 bases). The CDR3 spans 16 residues. Germline V gives CDR1 LGHDT, CDR2 YNNKEL (reference sequence). V lost 4 bases and J 1 base, leaving 16 bases between the germline ends.

The count of this clone is one. The chain is built from TRBV7-9 and TRBJ1-1; D gene uncertain. V lost 1 base to trimming and J lost 4 bases, with 10 bases between them. The germline CDR1 and CDR2 sequences are SEHNR and FQNEAQ (reference sequence). The CDR3 loop spans 14 amino acids. The CDR3 DNA is TGTGCCAGCAGCTTAGTTGGGCGGGTCACTGAAGCTTTCTTT. Its protein is CASSLVGRVTEAFF.

This chain connects TRBV7-3 to TRBJ2-2; perhaps TRBD1 as D (6 bases). There are 14 residues in the CDR3. V shed 8 bases and J shed 0 bases, with 10 bases lying between them. The germline V gene encodes CDR1 SGHTA and CDR2 FQGTGA. CDR3: CASSGVPNTGELFF. The CDR3 nucleotides are TGTGCCAGCTCAGGGGTGCCGAACACCGGGGAGCTGTTTTTT.

J is TRBJ1-2 and V is TRBV2, with 7 bases identical to TRBD1. Germline values: CDR1 SNHLY, CDR2 FYNNEI. V dropped 9 bases and J dropped 7; count of bases not matched to a gene: 5. CDR3 length: 11 amino acids. The CDR3 loop reads CARTGQTGYTF. Here the CDR3 DNA reads TGTGCCAGGACAGGGCAAACTGGCTACACCTTC.

This chain's CDR3 is CASTITHTGTGDPGELFF. CDR3 nucleotides: TGTGCCAGCACTATCACCCACACGGGGACAGGGGACCCCGGGGAGCTGTTTTTT. The chain uses TRBV2 and TRBJ2-2, with 10 bases fitting TRBD1. The CDR3 spans 18 residues. Unmatched junction bases numbered 17, after V lost 7 bases and J lost 6 bases. The germline gives CDR1 SNHLY, CDR2 FYNNEI.

V gene TRBV5-1 combines with J gene TRBJ2-5; TRBD1 matches at 8 bases. V lost 0 bases, J lost 2 bases, and 9 bases stayed unmatched. The CDR3 covers 17 residues. Germline V gene lookup returns CDR1 SGHRS and CDR2 YFSETQ. CDR3 in DNA: TGCGCCAGCAGCTTGGGAACCGGACAGGGAAGACAAGAGACCCAGTACTTC. Amino acids: CASSLGTGQGRQETQYF.

This sequence joins TRBV29-1 and TRBJ1-3, with D uncertain. Germline lookup yields CDR1 SQVTM and CDR2 ANQGSEA. With 5 bases removed from V and 0 bases from J, the gap between germline ends came to 14 bases. The CDR3 covers 15 residues. The CDR3: CSVSTGISSGNTIYF. CDR3 DNA: TGCAGCGTTTCTACGGGGATCAGCTCTGGAAACACCATATATTTT.

This chain joins TRBV19 and TRBJ1-2; D unclear. CDR1 and CDR2 from the germline V gene are LNHDA and SQIVND (reference sequence). There are 14 residues in the CDR3. Trimming shortened V by 6 bases and J by 1 base, and 12 bases separated the two germline ends. In DNA, the CDR3 is TGTGCCAGTAGCGAAACCCAGATTAACTATGGCTACACCTTC. Its protein is CASSETQINYGYTF. Full variable domain (remainder filled in from reference TRBV19 and TRBJ1-2): DGGITQSPKYLFRKEGQNVTLSCEQNLNHDAMYWYRQDPGQGLRLIYYSQIVNDFQKGDIAEGYSVSREKKESFPLTVTSAQKNPTAFYLCASSETQINYGYTFGSGTRLTVV.

The J gene is TRBJ1-4, the V gene TRBV4-1; D is unresolved. Trimming pared 4 bases from V and 7 bases from J, leaving 16 bases between. The CDR3 consists of 15 residues. Germline V CDR1 and CDR2: MGHRA, YSYEKL. DNA for the CDR3: TGCGCCAGCAGCCTCTTTTTTGGGGAGGGTGAAAAACTGTTTTTT. Amino acid sequence: CASSLFFGEGEKLFF.

The V and J genes are TRBV25-1 and TRBJ2-3, with unresolved D. V was cut by 4 bases and J by 4 bases, with 12 bases left in between. The CDR3 covers 14 residues. From germline, CDR1 is MGHDK and CDR2 SYGVNS. This CDR3 is CASSALRFPDTQYF. The DNA of the CDR3 is TGTGCCAGCAGTGCTCTGAGGTTCCCAGATACGCAGTATTTT.

J is TRBJ2-2 and V is TRBV6-1; 9 bases line up with TRBD1. The CDR3 runs 15 residues. After removal of 5 bases from V and 6 bases from J, the junction contained 7 bases not matched to a gene. Germline lookup yields CDR1 MNHNS and CDR2 SASEGT. In DNA form, the CDR3 reads TGTGCCAGCAGTTCTTCCGGGACAGGGCCCGGGGAGCTGTTTTTT. Its protein is CASSSSGTGPGELFF.

The chain has TRBV7-9 and TRBJ2-7; 7 nucleotides agree with TRBD2. J gave up 6 bases and V 4 bases, and 12 bases lay outside the gene matches. Germline-derived CDR1 and CDR2 are SEHNR and FQNEAQ (reference sequence). This CDR3 is 15 amino acids long. CDR3 DNA: TGTGCCAGCAGCTCCAGCCACCTAGCGGTACGCGAGCAGTACTTC. Encoded protein: CASSSSHLAVREQYF.

This rearrangement joins TRBV3-1 (or the pseudogene TRBV3-2) to TRBJ2-2; the match to TRBD2 covers 8 bases. There are 15 residues in the CDR3. Germline loops: CDR1 LGHDT, CDR2 YNNKEL (reference sequence). After removal of 4 bases from V and 6 bases from J, the junction contained 7 bases not matched to a gene. The DNA for the CDR3 is TGTGCCAGCAGCCCCGGACGGACTAGCTCCGGGGAGCTGTTTTTT. It translates to CASSPGRTSSGELFF.